The 30 T cell receptor beta chains below were found in one sample sequenced in a study of naive and memory T cell subsets. An equimolar mix of two oligonucleotides served as the beta constant-region primer for TRBC1 and TRBC2. Nested alpha and beta constant-region primers with the SP2 primer drove four PCR rounds on ligated cDNA. TCRdb reprocessed the UMI-ligation and nested PCR reads with MiXCR, giving one entry per CDR3 protein. Altogether approximately 140,000 distinct CDR3 sequences are present, approximately 22% being singletons, with the ten largest covering less than 0.13%. The antigens these receptors bind are not known. Findings and limits, study-wide: Naive repertoires, especially CD8, held a few larger clonotypes, possibly memory cells re-expressing CD45RA.

Input material: naive CD4+ T cells from blood. The receptors here all came from a human donor in good health.

This clonotype was counted a few times. The V and J genes are TRBV20-1 and TRBJ1-1; D call uncertain. V was shortened by 5 bases and J by 11 bases, with 21 bases between the two germline ends. This CDR3 is built from 13 residues. The germline CDR1 and CDR2 sequences are DFQATT and SNEGSKA (reference sequence). This CDR3 is CSAPLLGFQRAFF. CDR3 DNA: TGCAGTGCTCCACTACTCGGTTTTCAAAGGGCTTTCTTT.

This clonotype was seen a handful of times. This rearrangement joins TRBV7-2 to TRBJ2-7, with D unclear. CDR1 and CDR2 (germline): SGHTA, FQGNSA. The length of the CDR3 is 14 residues. The germline V and J ends were trimmed by 4 bases and 1 base, with 11 bases remaining between them. The CDR3 loop reads CASSSGGNSYEQYF. CDR3 DNA sequence: TGTGCCAGCAGCTCGGGCGGCAATTCCTACGAGCAGTACTTC.

This clonotype appeared many times. This chain links TRBV28 with TRBJ2-6; 8 bases line up with TRBD1. The CDR3 contains 16 residues. CDR1 is MDHEN and CDR2 is SYDVKM in the germline V gene. V was clipped by 5 bases and J by 2 bases; unmatched bases: 5. The CDR3 sequence is CASSRTGSTGANVLTF. The CDR3 DNA reads TGTGCCAGCAGTAGGACAGGGAGTACTGGGGCCAACGTCCTGACTTTC.

The chain uses TRBV29-1 and TRBJ2-7, with D unresolved. The CDR3 has 12 residues. CDR1 is SQVTM and CDR2 is ANQGSEA in the germline V gene. Trimming took off 1 base at V and 3 bases at J, with 7 bases between the two ends. The CDR3 DNA follows: TGCAGCGTTGAAGTGGTCGACTACGAGCAGTACTTC. Translating gives CSVEVVDYEQYF.

In regard to this clonotype: It may be a read error: a sequence one base away is much more abundant. The CDR3 spells CASSQDLEAGELFF. The CDR3, as DNA: TGTGCCAGCAGCCAAGATCTAGAGGCCGGGGAGCTGTTTTTT. V and J are TRBV4-2 and TRBJ2-2; D is uncertain. CDR1 is LGHNA, CDR2 YNFKEQ, per germline. The CDR3 is 14 amino acids. V was cut by 0 bases and J by 6 bases, with 8 bases left in between.

This chain connects TRBV25-1 to TRBJ2-6; D is undetermined. The CDR3 length is 16 residues. Germline V gene data show CDR1 as MGHDK and CDR2 as SYGVNS. Trimming removed 2 bases at V and 1 base at J, with 9 bases between. CDR3 DNA sequence: TGTGCCAGCAGTGAAGGGCGTGCTTCTGGGGCCAACGTCCTGACTTTC. Its translation: CASSEGRASGANVLTF.

The rearrangement uses TRBV6-1 and TRBJ1-1; D gene ambiguous. CDR3 length equals 15 residues. Germline CDR1 and CDR2: MNHNS and SASEGT. The germline V and J ends were trimmed by 0 bases and 2 bases, with 10 bases remaining between them. This CDR3 is CASSEAGARNTEAFF. DNA of the CDR3: TGTGCCAGCAGTGAAGCAGGAGCCAGAAACACTGAAGCTTTCTTT.

The chain uses TRBV7-9 and TRBJ2-1; TRBD2 agrees at 12 bases. The CDR3 has 16 amino acids. V dropped 8 bases and J dropped 2; count of bases not matched to a gene: 7. The germline gives CDR1 SEHNR, CDR2 FQNEAQ (reference sequence). CDR3 sequence (DNA): TGTGCCAGCGTATGGGGACTAGCGGGTGCCTACAATGAGCAGTTCTTC. This codes for CASVWGLAGAYNEQFF.

The table lists this clonotype with many counts. The CDR3 sequence: CASSVDPGQPNEQFF. For the CDR3, the DNA is TGTGCCAGCAGTGTCGATCCGGGACAGCCCAATGAGCAGTTCTTC. The gene calls are TRBV6-4 and TRBJ2-1; 7 bases align to TRBD1. The germline V gene has CDR1 MRHNA and CDR2 SNTAGT. CDR3 length equals 15 residues. The V gene end was trimmed by 4 bases and the J gene end by 6 bases; junction bases not matched to a gene: 9.

The sample holds many counts of this clonotype. This chain joins TRBV28 and TRBJ2-7; D unresolved. The CDR3 is made up of 12 amino acids. Trimming pared 6 bases from V and 3 bases from J, leaving 9 bases between. Germline loops: CDR1 MDHEN, CDR2 SYDVKM. In DNA form, the CDR3 reads TGTGCCAGCAGCCCACCTTTCTACGAGCAGTACTTC. Translation: CASSPPFYEQYF. Full variable domain (rest looked up from reference TRBV28 and TRBJ2-7): DVKVTQSSRYLVKRTGEKVFLECVQDMDHENMFWYRQDPGLGLRLIYFSYDVKMKEKGDIPEGYSVSREKKERFSLILESASTNQTSMYLCASSPPFYEQYFGPGTRLTVT.

In this sample, this clonotype turned up many times. The chain links TRBV29-1 to TRBJ2-1, with 12 nucleotides matching TRBD2. Trimming cost V 3 bases and J 4 bases; bases outside gene matches: 7. This CDR3 region has 16 residues. CDR1 and CDR2 from the germline V gene are SQVTM and ANQGSEA. Here the CDR3 reads CSVERSLAGGYNEQFF. For the CDR3, the DNA is TGCAGCGTTGAGAGGTCGCTAGCGGGGGGGTACAATGAGCAGTTCTTC.

A single count supports this clonotype. The chain carries TRBV5-1 and TRBJ1-6; possibly TRBD1 for D (5 bases). The CDR3 has 16 residues. The germline V and J ends were trimmed by 4 bases and 3 bases, with 14 bases remaining between them. Germline CDR1 is SGHRS and CDR2 is YFSETQ. In DNA form, the CDR3 reads TGCGCCAGCAGCCTAACCGGGACTCTCTATAATTCACCCCTCCACTTT. It codes for CASSLTGTLYNSPLHF.

The chain is built from TRBV7-9 and TRBJ1-1, with D tentatively TRBD1 (5 bases). Germline loops: CDR1 SEHNR, CDR2 FQNEAQ (reference sequence). V was shortened by 5 bases and J by 0 bases, with 10 bases between the two germline ends. This CDR3 is 14 amino acids long. In DNA, the CDR3 is TGTGCCAGCAGCCAAGGGGTTATGAACACTGAAGCTTTCTTT. It translates to CASSQGVMNTEAFF.

J is TRBJ2-7 and V is TRBV21-1; the D call of TRBD1 is as the table states it, not checked on the DNA. TRBV21-1 is a pseudogene locus. The CDR3 loop spans 17 amino acids. The DNA of the CDR3 is TGTGCCAGCAGCAACCTTCTGCTCCGGGGGCCCTGCTACGAGCAGTACTTC. It translates to CASSNLLLRGPCYEQYF.

The rearrangement uses TRBV9 and TRBJ1-1; unclear D gene. Germline assignment: CDR1 SGDLS and CDR2 YYNGEE. The CDR3 is made up of 16 amino acids. V was pared by 0 bases and J by 5 bases, with 17 bases between. The CDR3 protein is CASSVEEGPGRTEAFF. CDR3 coding DNA: TGTGCCAGCAGCGTAGAGGAGGGCCCTGGTCGTACTGAAGCTTTCTTT. Full variable domain (remainder filled in from reference TRBV9 and TRBJ1-1): DSGVTQTPKHLITATGQRVTLRCSPRSGDLSVYWYQQSLDQGLQFLIQYYNGEERAKGNILERFSAQQFPDLHSELNLSSLELGDSALYFCASSVEEGPGRTEAFFGQGTRLTVV.

CDR3 DNA sequence: TGCAGTGCGTCAAACACTGAAGCTTTCTTT. This sequence encodes CSASNTEAFF. The chain is built from TRBV20-1 and TRBJ1-1, with D uncertain. The germline V gene has CDR1 DFQATT and CDR2 SNEGSKA (reference sequence). Between the trimmed V and J ends, which lost 6 bases and 2 bases, there was a span of 4 bases. This CDR3 has 10 residues.

The rearrangement links TRBV12-3 or TRBV12-4 to TRBJ2-5, with no clear D. Trimming took off 5 bases at V and 5 bases at J, with 12 bases between the two ends. The CDR3 covers 13 residues. The CDR3 DNA reads as TGTGCCAGCAGTAGCTCCTTGGCCGAGACCCAGTACTTC. It is translated as CASSSSLAETQYF.

This clonotype was recorded a few times. V is TRBV6-2 or TRBV6-3 and J is TRBJ2-5, with D unclear. CDR1 is MNHEY and CDR2 is SVGEGT in the germline V gene. The V end was cut by 8 bases, the J end by 3 bases, with 4 bases between. This CDR3 region has 10 residues. CDR3 sequence: CASGEETQYF. DNA of the CDR3: TGTGCCAGCGGGGAAGAGACCCAGTACTTC.

The CDR3 DNA follows: TGCGCCAGCAGCCAAGGCTCTGATTTCTACACAGATACGCAGTATTTT. Protein sequence: CASSQGSDFYTDTQYF. V usage is TRBV4-1 and J usage is TRBJ2-3; D gene unclear. V was cut by 1 base and J by 2 bases, with 13 bases left in between. This CDR3 has 16 amino acids. Germline lookup yields CDR1 MGHRA and CDR2 YSYEKL.

The table lists this clonotype with many counts. This chain links TRBV11-2 with TRBJ2-1; 13 nucleotides match TRBD2. CDR1 SGHAT and CDR2 FQNNGV come from the germline V gene. With V trimmed by 4 bases and J by 4 bases, 4 bases remained unmatched. This CDR3 spans 16 amino acids. The CDR3 sequence is CASSSPGLAGYNEQFF. The DNA of the CDR3 is TGTGCCAGCAGCTCACCGGGACTAGCGGGATACAATGAGCAGTTCTTC. The full variable domain, with the rest looked up from reference TRBV11-2 and TRBJ2-1, is EAGVAQSPRYKIIEKRQSVAFWCNPISGHATLYWYQQILGQGPKLLIQFQNNGVVDDSQLPKDRFSAERLKGVDSTLKIQPAKLEDSAVYLCASSSPGLAGYNEQFFGPGTRLTVL.

This clonotype was recorded only once. This sequence joins TRBV12-3 or TRBV12-4 and TRBJ1-3; 7 nucleotides match TRBD1. The CDR3 has 14 amino acids. V shed 5 bases and J 5 bases; nucleotides not matched to a gene: 6. DNA of the CDR3: TGTGCCAGCAGTCCCAGACAGGGACGAAACACCATATATTTT. Translated, it gives CASSPRQGRNTIYF.

This clonotype was picked up a small number of times. V usage is TRBV12-3 or TRBV12-4 and J usage is TRBJ2-1; TRBD2 matches 12 bases. V lost 7 bases to trimming and J lost 7 bases; unmatched junction nucleotides: 5. The CDR3 runs 14 residues. This CDR3 is CASMTSGSRNEQFF. DNA for the CDR3: TGTGCCAGCATGACTAGCGGGAGCAGGAATGAGCAGTTCTTC.

In its sample, this clonotype was seen a few times. This chain joins TRBV10-3 and TRBJ2-5; D is tentatively TRBD1 or TRBD2 (7 bases each). Trimming pared 0 bases from V and 0 bases from J, leaving 11 bases between. The CDR3 runs to 16 residues. CDR1 and CDR2 from the germline V gene are ENHRY and SYGVKD. The DNA for the CDR3 is TGTGCCATCAGTGAGTCCAGGGGGGGCTACCAAGAGACCCAGTACTTC. Translating it yields CAISESRGGYQETQYF.

V gene TRBV7-6 combines with J gene TRBJ2-5; 9 bases line up with TRBD1. Germline CDR1 is SGHVS and CDR2 is FNYEAQ. V trimming: 3 bases; J trimming: 5 bases; junction bases outside the gene matches: 16. The CDR3 runs 18 residues. This CDR3 is CASSFYPGQGKLEETQYF. The CDR3, as DNA: TGTGCCAGCAGCTTTTACCCAGGACAGGGGAAGTTGGAGGAGACCCAGTACTTC.

This chain uses TRBV6-2 or TRBV6-3 with TRBJ2-5, with unresolved D. The ends were cut back, 2 bases at V and 5 bases at J, with 6 bases in the middle. Germline CDR1 reads MNHEY; CDR2 reads SVGEGT. The CDR3 length is 12 residues. The CDR3 protein is CASSYLPETQYF. The DNA of the CDR3 is TGTGCCAGCAGTTACCTCCCGGAGACCCAGTACTTC.

This clonotype was observed a few times. The chain couples TRBV21-1 to TRBJ2-6; the D call TRBD1 from the table was never checked on the DNA. TRBV21-1 is designated a pseudogene. CDR3 size: 19 residues. The CDR3 DNA is TGTGCCAGCAGCAAAGGAGGGACAGTCAAGCTCTCTGGGGCCAACGTCCTGACTTTC. This translates into CASSKGGTVKLSGANVLTF.

This sequence joins TRBV20-1 and TRBJ1-6; D not resolved. Between the trimmed V and J ends, which lost 0 bases and 7 bases, there was a span of 13 bases. Germline lookup yields CDR1 DFQATT and CDR2 SNEGSKA (reference sequence). The CDR3 is 15 amino acids. CDR3 protein: CSARDGVVWNSPLHF. In DNA, the CDR3 is TGCAGTGCTAGAGATGGGGTAGTGTGGAATTCACCCCTCCACTTT.

This chain links TRBV6-2 or TRBV6-3 with TRBJ2-1, with a possible D match to TRBD2 (5 bases). Germline CDR1 and CDR2: MNHEY and SVGEGT. This CDR3 contains 11 residues. The V gene lost 6 bases and the J gene lost 9 bases, with 9 bases spanning the gap. CDR3 protein: CASSDGGEQFF. CDR3 DNA: TGTGCCAGCAGCGACGGAGGTGAGCAGTTCTTC.

There are many counts of this clonotype. The DNA of the CDR3 is TGTGCCAGCAGCGTACGGCGGGATACTAGCACAGATACGCAGTATTTT. Translated: CASSVRRDTSTDTQYF. This chain joins TRBV9 and TRBJ2-3, with D tentatively TRBD2 (6 bases). V was cut by 1 base and J by 0 bases, with 12 bases left in between. The CDR3 covers 16 residues. Germline CDR1 is SGDLS and CDR2 is YYNGEE.

This rearrangement joins TRBV10-3 to TRBJ2-7, with D tentatively TRBD2 (5 bases). Between the trimmed V and J ends, which lost 6 bases and 3 bases, there was a span of 18 bases. Germline V gives CDR1 ENHRY, CDR2 SYGVKD. The CDR3 totals 15 residues. Here the CDR3 reads CAISQGVMAGYEQYF. As DNA, the CDR3 is TGTGCCATCAGCCAAGGTGTGATGGCGGGCTACGAGCAGTACTTC.